These 18 T cell receptor beta chains were all obtained from the same sample, sequenced in a study of blood T cell repertoires in COVID-19. Clones were read by immunoSEQ multiplex PCR, and TCRdb kept only the in-frame ones, dropping some. The sample yields approximately 84,000 clones, roughly 85% seen once. The sample was peripheral blood. The receptor source for this set is a human donor in a cohort sampled during active COVID-19.

V and J are TRBV5-5 and TRBJ1-6; a possible D gene is TRBD1 (5 bases). The germline gives CDR1 SGHKS, CDR2 YYEKEE (reference sequence). The CDR3 loop spans 19 amino acids. Trimming pared 2 bases from V and 0 bases from J, leaving 18 bases between. The CDR3 DNA is TGTGCCAGCAGCTTACAATCATCAGGGTTCAGCTCCTATAATTCACCCCTCCACTTT. It encodes CASSLQSSGFSSYNSPLHF.

The chain combines TRBV28 with TRBJ2-4; possibly TRBD2 for D (5 bases). The V and J ends lost 5 bases and 3 bases respectively, with 14 bases between them. CDR1 MDHEN and CDR2 SYDVKM come from the germline V gene. The CDR3 loop spans 15 amino acids. This CDR3 reads CASSVTGNGKNIQYF. CDR3 sequence (DNA): TGTGCCAGCAGTGTGACCGGGAATGGCAAAAACATTCAGTACTTC.

The V gene is TRBV28, the J gene TRBJ1-5, with D hard to call. This CDR3 is built from 13 residues. Germline V CDR1 and CDR2: MDHEN, SYDVKM. V was pared by 6 bases and J by 0 bases, with 6 bases between. This CDR3 is CASRTNSNQPQHF. CDR3 nucleotide sequence: TGTGCCAGCAGGACAAATAGCAATCAGCCCCAGCATTTT.

This clone was seen only once. A much bigger clone sits one base away, suggesting this may be a read error. Other DNA variants within this sample encode the same CDR3. V and J are TRBV7-3 and TRBJ1-1, with 7 bases identical to TRBD1. CDR3 length: 14 amino acids. Per germline, CDR1 SGHTA and CDR2 FQGTGA. Germline trimming cut 2 bases from V and 1 base from J; bases unmatched to any gene: 1. CDR3 protein: CASSLQGGNTEAFF. The CDR3 DNA follows: TGTGCCAGCAGCTTACAGGGGGGGAACACTGAAGCTTTCTTT.

This chain links TRBV6-1 with TRBJ2-7; TRBD2 matches 11 bases. In germline, CDR1 is MNHNS, CDR2 SASEGT. Trimming at V came to 0 bases and at J to 1 base, leaving 14 bases not matched to a gene. There are 20 residues in the CDR3. DNA for the CDR3: TGTGCCAGCAGTGAAGCCCGGACAGGGCGATCTAGCGGGGGGTCCTACGAGCAGTACTTC. Translation gives CASSEARTGRSSGGSYEQYF.

The V call is TRBV5-6, the J call TRBJ1-1, with 7 bases fitting TRBD1. In germline, CDR1 is SGHDT, CDR2 YYEEEE. The CDR3 runs to 15 residues. V was clipped by 4 bases and J by 1 base; unmatched bases: 7. CDR3: CASSLFDRANTEAFF. The DNA of the CDR3 is TGTGCCAGCAGCCTATTCGACAGGGCGAACACTGAAGCTTTCTTT. Full variable domain (missing parts from reference TRBV5-6 and TRBJ1-1): DAGVTQSPTHLIKTRGQQVTLRCSPKSGHDTVSWYQQALGQGPQFIFQYYEEEERQRGNFPDRFSGHQFPNYSSELNVNALLLGDSALYLCASSLFDRANTEAFFGQGTRLTVV.

This clone was seen a few times. The CDR3 DNA is TGCAGCGTTGGAGACACTGAAGCTTTCTTT. Protein product: CSVGDTEAFF. The chain links TRBV29-1 to TRBJ1-1, with D unresolved. V shed 4 bases and J shed 3 bases, with 3 bases lying between them. Germline CDR1 is SQVTM and CDR2 is ANQGSEA. The CDR3 is made up of 10 amino acids. Looking up the rest from reference TRBV29-1 and TRBJ1-1 gives the full variable domain: SAVISQKPSRDICQRGTSLTIQCQVDSQVTMMFWYRQQPGQSLTLIATANQGSEATYESGFVIDKFPISRPNLTFSTLTVSNMSPEDSSIYLCSVGDTEAFFGQGTRLTVV.

V gene TRBV2 combines with J gene TRBJ1-1; a possible D gene is TRBD1 (6 bases). The CDR3 consists of 14 residues. Germline V gene lookup returns CDR1 SNHLY and CDR2 FYNNEI. V was shortened by 6 bases and J by 4 bases, with 15 bases between the two germline ends. CDR3 amino acids: CASRRGGIGTEAFF. The CDR3 coding sequence is TGTGCCAGCAGGAGGGGGGGCATCGGCACTGAAGCTTTCTTT.

The chain links TRBV5-1 to TRBJ1-4; the D gene is possibly TRBD1 (5 bases). The germline CDR1 and CDR2 sequences are SGHRS and YFSETQ. Between the trimmed V and J ends, which lost 7 bases and 4 bases, there was a span of 14 bases. This CDR3 contains 14 residues. The CDR3 spells CASSPGGNNEKLFF. As DNA, the CDR3 is TGCGCCAGCTCTCCTGGGGGGAATAATGAAAAACTGTTTTTT.

The CDR3 sequence is CASSRQQNTEAFF. The CDR3 DNA reads as TGTGCCAGCAGTAGACAGCAGAACACTGAAGCTTTCTTT. The chain has TRBV27 and TRBJ1-1; D is perhaps TRBD1 (5 bases). V lost 5 bases, J lost 1 base, and 8 bases lay in between. Germline loops: CDR1 MNHEY, CDR2 SMNVEV (reference sequence). CDR3 length: 13 residues.

CDR3 in amino acids: CASSPRGTDTQYF. The CDR3 bases are TGTGCCAGCAGTCCCAGGGGAACAGATACGCAGTATTTT. The chain carries TRBV2 and TRBJ2-3; TRBD1 might be the D (6 bases). Germline CDR1 SNHLY, CDR2 FYNNEI. Trimming took 5 bases from V and 3 from J, leaving 9 bases between them. The CDR3 consists of 13 residues. Based on the CDR3 plus reference TRBV2 and TRBJ2-3, the full variable domain is EPEVTQTPSHQVTQMGQEVILRCVPISNHLYFYWYRQILGQKVEFLVSFYNNEISEKSEIFDDQFSVERPDGSNFTLKIRSTKLEDSAMYFCASSPRGTDTQYFGPGTRLTVL.

This clone was recorded once. The V gene is TRBV7-8, the J gene TRBJ1-5, with a tentative D call TRBD1 (6 bases). V dropped 4 bases and J dropped 0 bases, with 13 bases sitting between them. Germline lookup yields CDR1 SGHVS and CDR2 FQNEAQ. This CDR3 region has 16 residues. This CDR3 is CASSYGTPYSNQPQHF. The CDR3 nucleotides read TGTGCCAGCAGCTATGGGACACCATATAGCAATCAGCCCCAGCATTTT.

This chain joins TRBV5-1 and TRBJ2-2; unclear D gene. V lost 0 bases and J 5 bases, leaving 11 bases between the germline ends. This CDR3 comprises 15 residues. Germline assignment: CDR1 SGHRS and CDR2 YFSETQ. As DNA, the CDR3 is TGCGCCAGCAGCTTGGACTCCGAGTCGACCGGGGAGCTGTTTTTT. The encoded protein is CASSLDSESTGELFF.

The chain links TRBV6-5 to TRBJ1-4; 8 bases are shared with TRBD1. Unmatched junction bases numbered 11, after V lost 6 bases and J lost 8 bases. This CDR3 has 15 amino acids. Germline V gene sequence: CDR1 MNHEY, CDR2 SVGAGI. The CDR3 reads CASRQTGTGDEKLFF. The CDR3 bases are TGTGCCAGCAGACAAACCGGGACAGGAGACGAAAAACTGTTTTTT.

This clone was observed once. The chain has TRBV7-9 and TRBJ2-5, with 9 bases that match TRBD2. CDR1 SEHNR and CDR2 FQNEAQ come from the germline V gene (reference sequence). The J segment lost 2 bases and the V segment lost 0 bases, leaving 4 bases of the junction unmatched. The CDR3 covers 16 residues. CDR3 sequence: CASSLASGGRQETQYF. CDR3 coding DNA: TGTGCCAGCAGCTTAGCTAGCGGGGGAAGACAAGAGACCCAGTACTTC.

In DNA form, the CDR3 reads TGTGCCAGCTCAACAGACACAGATACGCAGTATTTT. Translation gives CASSTDTDTQYF. This chain joins TRBV18 and TRBJ2-3; D unresolved. CDR3 length: 12 residues. The germline CDR1 and CDR2 sequences are KGHSH and LQKENI. V was cut by 5 bases and J by 2 bases, with 5 bases left in between.

V gene TRBV4-2 combines with J gene TRBJ2-3, with 9 bases matching TRBD1. Germline CDR1 reads LGHNA; CDR2 reads YNFKEQ. The trim removed 3 bases at V and 5 bases at J, leaving 6 bases unmatched. CDR3 length: 15 amino acids. The CDR3 region has the DNA TGTGCCAGCAGCCAGAGGACAGGGGCTGGAGATACGCAGTATTTT. Residues: CASSQRTGAGDTQYF.

This clone was seen a handful of times. The V and J genes are TRBV3-1 (or the pseudogene TRBV3-2) and TRBJ2-1, with 10 bases matching TRBD2. Germline values: CDR1 LGHDT, CDR2 YNNKEL (reference sequence). The CDR3 spans 13 residues. V was pared by 1 base and J by 13 bases, with 4 bases of the junction left unmatched. This CDR3 is CASSQARTSGQFF. The DNA of the CDR3 is TGTGCCAGCAGCCAAGCCCGGACTAGCGGTCAGTTCTTC.